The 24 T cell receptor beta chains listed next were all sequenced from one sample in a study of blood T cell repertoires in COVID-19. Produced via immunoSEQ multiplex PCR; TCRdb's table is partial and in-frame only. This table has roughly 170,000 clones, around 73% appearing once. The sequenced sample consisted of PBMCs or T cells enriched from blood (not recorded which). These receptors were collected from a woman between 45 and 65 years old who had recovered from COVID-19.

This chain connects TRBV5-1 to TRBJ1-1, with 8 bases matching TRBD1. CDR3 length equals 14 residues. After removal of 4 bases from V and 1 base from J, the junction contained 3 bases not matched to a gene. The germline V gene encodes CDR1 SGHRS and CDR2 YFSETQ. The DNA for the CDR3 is TGCGCCAGCAGCACCGGACAGGGGAACACTGAAGCTTTCTTT. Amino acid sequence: CASSTGQGNTEAFF.

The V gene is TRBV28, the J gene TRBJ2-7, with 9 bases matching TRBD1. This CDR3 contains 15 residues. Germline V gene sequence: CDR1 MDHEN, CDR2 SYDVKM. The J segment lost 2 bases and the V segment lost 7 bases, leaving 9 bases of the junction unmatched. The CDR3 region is CASTPRDRAAYEQYF. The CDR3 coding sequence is TGTGCCAGCACCCCAAGGGACAGGGCGGCCTACGAGCAGTACTTC.

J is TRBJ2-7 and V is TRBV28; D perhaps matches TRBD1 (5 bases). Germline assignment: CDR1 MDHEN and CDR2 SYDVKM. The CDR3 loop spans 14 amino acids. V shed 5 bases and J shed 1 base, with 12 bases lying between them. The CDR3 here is CASSRQLGSYEQYF. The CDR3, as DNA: TGTGCCAGCAGTCGACAGTTAGGATCCTACGAGCAGTACTTC.

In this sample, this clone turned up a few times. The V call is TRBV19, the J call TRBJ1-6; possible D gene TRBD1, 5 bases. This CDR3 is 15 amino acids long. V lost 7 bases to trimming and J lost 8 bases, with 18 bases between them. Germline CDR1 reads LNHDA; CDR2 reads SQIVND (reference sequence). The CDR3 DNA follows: TGTGCCAGTACTAGGGGTTTCGCCGGAGATTCACCCCTCCACTTT. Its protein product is CASTRGFAGDSPLHF.

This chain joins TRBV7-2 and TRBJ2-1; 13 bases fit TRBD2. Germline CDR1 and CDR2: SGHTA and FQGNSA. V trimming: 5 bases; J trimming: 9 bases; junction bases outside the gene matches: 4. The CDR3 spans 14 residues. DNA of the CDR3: TGTGCCAGCAGCCCAGGACTAGCGGGAGTTGAGCAGTTCTTC. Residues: CASSPGLAGVEQFF.

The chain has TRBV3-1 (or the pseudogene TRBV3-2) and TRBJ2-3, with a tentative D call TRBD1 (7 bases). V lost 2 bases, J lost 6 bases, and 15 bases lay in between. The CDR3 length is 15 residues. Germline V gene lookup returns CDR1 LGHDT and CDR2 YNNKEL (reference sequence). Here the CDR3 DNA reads TGTGCCAGCAGCCAACGGACAGGAGGGGCCGATACGCAGTATTTT. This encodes CASSQRTGGADTQYF.

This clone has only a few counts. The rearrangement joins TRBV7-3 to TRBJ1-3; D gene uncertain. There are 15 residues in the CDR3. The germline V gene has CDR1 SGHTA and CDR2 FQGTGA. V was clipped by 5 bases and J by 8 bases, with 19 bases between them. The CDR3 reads CASSPGGARTYTIYF. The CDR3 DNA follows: TGTGCCAGCAGCCCAGGAGGAGCCCGCACATACACCATATATTTT.

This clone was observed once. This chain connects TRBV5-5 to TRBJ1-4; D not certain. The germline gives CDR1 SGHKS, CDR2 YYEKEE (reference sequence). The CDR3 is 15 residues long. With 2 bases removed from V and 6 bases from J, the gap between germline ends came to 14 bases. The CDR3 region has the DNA TGTGCCAGCAGCTTTTTCGGTGGTTTAGATGAAAAACTGTTTTTT. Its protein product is CASSFFGGLDEKLFF.

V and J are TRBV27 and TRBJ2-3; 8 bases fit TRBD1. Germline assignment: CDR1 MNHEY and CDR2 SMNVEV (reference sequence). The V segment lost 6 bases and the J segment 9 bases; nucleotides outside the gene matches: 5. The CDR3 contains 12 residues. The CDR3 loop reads CASSKQGETQYF. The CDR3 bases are TGTGCCAGCAGCAAACAGGGGGAAACGCAGTATTTT.

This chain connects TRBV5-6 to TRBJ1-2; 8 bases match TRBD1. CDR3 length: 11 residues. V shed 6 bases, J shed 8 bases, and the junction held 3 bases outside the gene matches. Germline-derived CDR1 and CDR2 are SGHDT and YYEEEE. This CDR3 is CASTTGVGYTF. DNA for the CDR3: TGTGCCAGCACGACAGGGGTCGGCTACACCTTC.

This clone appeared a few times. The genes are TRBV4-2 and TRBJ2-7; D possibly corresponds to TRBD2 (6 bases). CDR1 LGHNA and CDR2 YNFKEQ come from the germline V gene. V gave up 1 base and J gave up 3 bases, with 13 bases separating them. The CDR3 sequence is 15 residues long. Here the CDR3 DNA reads TGTGCCAGCAGCCAAGGAGGGACTCTAGTCTACGAGCAGTACTTC. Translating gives CASSQGGTLVYEQYF.

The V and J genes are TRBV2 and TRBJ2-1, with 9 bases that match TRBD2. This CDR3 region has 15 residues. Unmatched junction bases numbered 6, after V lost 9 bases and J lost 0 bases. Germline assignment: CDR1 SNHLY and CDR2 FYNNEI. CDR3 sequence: CASLAGESSYNEQFF. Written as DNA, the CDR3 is TGTGCCAGTTTAGCGGGGGAAAGCTCCTACAATGAGCAGTTCTTC.

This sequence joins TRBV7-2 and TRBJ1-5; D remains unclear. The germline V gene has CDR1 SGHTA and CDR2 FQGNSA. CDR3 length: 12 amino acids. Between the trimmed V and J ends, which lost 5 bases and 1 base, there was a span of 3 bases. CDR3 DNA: TGTGCCAGCAGCACAAGCAATCAGCCCCAGCATTTT. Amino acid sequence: CASSTSNQPQHF.

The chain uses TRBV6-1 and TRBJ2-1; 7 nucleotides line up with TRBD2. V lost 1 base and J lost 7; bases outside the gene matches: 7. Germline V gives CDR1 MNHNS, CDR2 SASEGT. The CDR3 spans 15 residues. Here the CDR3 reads CASSEVREAWNEQFF. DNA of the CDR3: TGTGCCAGCAGTGAAGTCCGGGAGGCGTGGAATGAGCAGTTCTTC.

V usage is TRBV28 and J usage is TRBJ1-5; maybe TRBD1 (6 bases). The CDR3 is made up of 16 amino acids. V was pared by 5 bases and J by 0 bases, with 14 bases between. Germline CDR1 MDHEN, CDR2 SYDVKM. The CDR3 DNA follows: TGTGCCAGCAGTCCACCGGGACAAACTAGCAATCAGCCCCAGCATTTT. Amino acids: CASSPPGQTSNQPQHF.

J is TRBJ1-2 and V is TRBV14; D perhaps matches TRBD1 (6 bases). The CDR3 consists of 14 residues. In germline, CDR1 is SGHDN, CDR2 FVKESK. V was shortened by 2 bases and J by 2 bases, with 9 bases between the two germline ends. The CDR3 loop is CASSQLQGNYGYTF. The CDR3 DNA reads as TGTGCCAGCAGCCAACTCCAGGGGAACTATGGCTACACCTTC.

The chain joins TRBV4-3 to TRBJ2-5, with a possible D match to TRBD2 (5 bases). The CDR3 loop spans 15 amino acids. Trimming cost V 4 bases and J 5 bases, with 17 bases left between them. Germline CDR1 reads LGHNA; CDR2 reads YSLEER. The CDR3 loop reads CASSRGGSILETQYF. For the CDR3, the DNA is TGCGCCAGCAGCCGCGGAGGTAGCATCTTGGAGACCCAGTACTTC.

Here the CDR3 reads CASSERQASGARDEQFF. Written as DNA, the CDR3 is TGTGCCAGCAGTGAACGACAGGCCAGCGGAGCTCGGGATGAGCAGTTCTTC. This chain links TRBV25-1 with TRBJ2-1; perhaps TRBD1 as D (6 bases). V was clipped by 2 bases and J by 8 bases, with 22 bases between them. The germline CDR1 and CDR2 sequences are MGHDK and SYGVNS. The length of the CDR3 is 17 residues.

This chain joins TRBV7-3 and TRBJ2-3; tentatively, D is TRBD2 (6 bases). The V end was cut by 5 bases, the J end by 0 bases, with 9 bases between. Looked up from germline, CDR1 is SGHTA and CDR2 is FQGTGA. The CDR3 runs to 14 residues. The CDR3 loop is CASSRGTSTDTQYF. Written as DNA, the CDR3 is TGTGCCAGCAGCCGCGGGACTAGCACAGATACGCAGTATTTT.

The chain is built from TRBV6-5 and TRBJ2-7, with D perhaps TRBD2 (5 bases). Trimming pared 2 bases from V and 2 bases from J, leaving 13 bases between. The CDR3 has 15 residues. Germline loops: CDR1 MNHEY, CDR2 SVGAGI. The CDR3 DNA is TGTGCCAGCAGTTACGCGGGTGGGTCCCCCTACGAGCAGTACTTC. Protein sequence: CASSYAGGSPYEQYF.

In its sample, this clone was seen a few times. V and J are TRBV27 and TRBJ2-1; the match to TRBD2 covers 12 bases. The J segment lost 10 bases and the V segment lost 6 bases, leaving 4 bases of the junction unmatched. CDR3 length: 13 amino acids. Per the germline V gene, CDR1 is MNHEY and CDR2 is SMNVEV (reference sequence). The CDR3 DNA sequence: TGTGCCAGCAGAAGGACTAGCGGGAAGGAGCAGTTCTTC. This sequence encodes CASRRTSGKEQFF.

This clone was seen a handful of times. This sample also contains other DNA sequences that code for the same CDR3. Here the CDR3 reads CASSFRGNTEAFF. The CDR3, as DNA: TGTGCCAGCAGCTTTCGGGGGAACACTGAAGCTTTCTTT. The chain employs TRBV7-3 and TRBJ1-1; the D is unclear. With 3 bases removed from V and 1 base from J, the gap between germline ends came to 6 bases. The germline V gene encodes CDR1 SGHTA and CDR2 FQGTGA. The CDR3 is 13 amino acids. The whole variable domain, remainder taken from reference TRBV7-3 and TRBJ1-1, is GAGVSQTPSNKVTEKGKYVELRCDPISGHTALYWYRQSLGQGPEFLIYFQGTGAADDSGLPNDRFFAVRPEGSVSTLKIQRTERGDSAVYLCASSFRGNTEAFFGQGTRLTVV.

The CDR3 protein is CASSQKGQGNYGYTF. The CDR3, as DNA: TGTGCCAGCAGCCAAAAGGGACAGGGTAACTATGGCTACACCTTC. The rearrangement links TRBV16 to TRBJ1-2, with 9 bases aligning to TRBD1. The V gene end was trimmed by 2 bases and the J gene end by 1 base; junction bases not matched to a gene: 2. This CDR3 spans 15 amino acids. CDR1 is KGHSY, CDR2 FQNENV, per germline.

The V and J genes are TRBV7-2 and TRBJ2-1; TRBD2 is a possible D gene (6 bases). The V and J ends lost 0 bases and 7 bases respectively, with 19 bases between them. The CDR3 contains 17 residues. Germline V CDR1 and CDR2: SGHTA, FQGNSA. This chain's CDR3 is CASSLALYAGRGNEQFF. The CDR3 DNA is TGTGCCAGCAGCTTAGCATTGTATGCGGGGCGTGGGAATGAGCAGTTCTTC.